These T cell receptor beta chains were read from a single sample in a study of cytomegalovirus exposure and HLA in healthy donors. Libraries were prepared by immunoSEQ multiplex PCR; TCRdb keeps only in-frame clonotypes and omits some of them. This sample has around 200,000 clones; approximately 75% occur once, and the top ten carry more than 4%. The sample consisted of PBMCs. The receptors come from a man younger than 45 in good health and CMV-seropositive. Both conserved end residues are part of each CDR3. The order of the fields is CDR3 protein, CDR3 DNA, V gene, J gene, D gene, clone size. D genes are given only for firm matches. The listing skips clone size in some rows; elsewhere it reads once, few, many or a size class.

CDR3 protein: CASRLGLAGDRYEQYF
CDR3 DNA: TGTGCAAGTCGCCTGGGACTAGCGGGAGACCGCTACGAGCAGTACTTC
V gene: TRBV12-2
J gene: TRBJ2-7
D gene: .
clone size: .

CDR3 protein: CASSYTGGSDTEAFF
CDR3 DNA: TGTGCCAGCAGTTACACAGGGGGTTCGGACACTGAAGCTTTCTTT
V gene: TRBV6-6
J gene: TRBJ1-1
D gene: TRBD1
clone size: .

CDR3 protein: CASSVAPGGDYGYTF
CDR3 DNA: TGTGCCAGCAGCGTAGCTCCAGGTGGCGACTATGGCTACACCTTC
V gene: TRBV9
J gene: TRBJ1-2
D gene: .
clone size: .

CDR3 protein: CASARDYNEQFF
CDR3 DNA: TGTGCCAGCGCCAGGGACTACAATGAGCAGTTCTTC
V gene: TRBV9
J gene: TRBJ2-1
D gene: .
clone size: few

CDR3 protein: CASSLYSRTGLGVKVFF
CDR3 DNA: TGTGCCAGCAGTTTATATTCCAGGACAGGGCTGGGGGTTAAGGTTTTCTTT
V gene: TRBV27
J gene: TRBJ1-1
D gene: TRBD1
clone size: .

CDR3 protein: CSVTGGVGQETQYF
CDR3 DNA: TGCAGCGTTACCGGGGGTGTGGGTCAAGAGACCCAGTACTTC
V gene: TRBV29-1
J gene: TRBJ2-5
D gene: .
clone size: .

CDR3 protein: CASSRTSNVADTQYF
CDR3 DNA: TGTGCCAGCAGCCGGACTAGCAACGTCGCAGATACGCAGTATTTT
V gene: TRBV7-3
J gene: TRBJ2-3
D gene: TRBD2
clone size: .

CDR3 protein: CASSDRGRDGELFF
CDR3 DNA: TGTGCCAGCAGCGACAGGGGTAGGGACGGGGAGCTGTTTTTT
V gene: TRBV7-8
J gene: TRBJ2-2
D gene: TRBD1
clone size: few

CDR3 protein: CASTGGVASGSREQYF
CDR3 DNA: TGTGCCAGCACCGGGGGGGTTGCTAGCGGGAGTCGGGAGCAGTACTTC
V gene: TRBV28
J gene: TRBJ2-7
D gene: TRBD2
clone size: few

CDR3 protein: CASSVGQRNNEQFF
CDR3 DNA: TGTGCCAGCAGCGTAGGCCAGCGAAACAATGAGCAGTTCTTC
V gene: TRBV9
J gene: TRBJ2-1
D gene: .
clone size: .